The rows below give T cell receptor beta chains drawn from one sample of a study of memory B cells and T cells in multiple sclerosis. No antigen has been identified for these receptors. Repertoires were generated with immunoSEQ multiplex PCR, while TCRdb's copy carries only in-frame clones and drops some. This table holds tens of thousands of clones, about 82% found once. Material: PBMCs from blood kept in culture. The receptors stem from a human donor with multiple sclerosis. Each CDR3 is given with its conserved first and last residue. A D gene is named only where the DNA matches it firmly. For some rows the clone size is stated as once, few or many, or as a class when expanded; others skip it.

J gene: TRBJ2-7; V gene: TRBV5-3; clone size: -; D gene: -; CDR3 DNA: TGTGCCAGAAGCTTGGGTCCGCACAGGAGCTCCTACGAGCAGTACTTC; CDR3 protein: CARSLGPHRSSYEQYF
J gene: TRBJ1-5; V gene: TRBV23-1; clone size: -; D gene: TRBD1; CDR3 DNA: TGCGCCAGCAGTCAATCCATACCCGGGACAGGGCAGCAGCCCCAGCATTTT; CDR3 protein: CASSQSIPGTGQQPQHF
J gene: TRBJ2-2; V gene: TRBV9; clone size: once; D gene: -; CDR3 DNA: TGTGCCAGCAGCGTAGCGGGGTCTAACACCGGGGAGCTGTTTTTT; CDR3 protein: CASSVAGSNTGELFF
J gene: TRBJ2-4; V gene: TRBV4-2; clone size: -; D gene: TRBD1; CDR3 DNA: TGTGCCAGCAGCCAAAACCCGACAGGGGCCAAAAACATTCAGTACTTC; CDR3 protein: CASSQNPTGAKNIQYF
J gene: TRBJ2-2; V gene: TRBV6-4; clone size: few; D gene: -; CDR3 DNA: TGTGCCAGCAGTGTATACACTCAAAGGCCCCAAGCCGGGGAGCTGTTTTTT; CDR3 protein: CASSVYTQRPQAGELFF
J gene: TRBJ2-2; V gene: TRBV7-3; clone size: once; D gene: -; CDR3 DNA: TGTGCCAGCAGCTCACGGTGGAAAGGGGTCACCGGGGAGCTGTTTTTT; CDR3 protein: CASSSRWKGVTGELFF
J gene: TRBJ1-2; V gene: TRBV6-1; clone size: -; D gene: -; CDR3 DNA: TGTGCCAGCAATCTCGGATCAGTCCCCTATGGCTACACCTTC; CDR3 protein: CASNLGSVPYGYTF
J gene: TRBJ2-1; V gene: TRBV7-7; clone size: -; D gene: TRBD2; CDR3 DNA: TGTGCTAGCAGCCCCGTCGGACTAGCGGGTGGCAATGAGCAGTTCTTC; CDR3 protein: CASSPVGLAGGNEQFF
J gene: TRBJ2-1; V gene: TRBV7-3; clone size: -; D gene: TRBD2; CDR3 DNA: TGTGCCAGCAGCCAAGCTAGCGGGAGAGGATTCTCCTACAATGAGCAGTTCTTC; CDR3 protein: CASSQASGRGFSYNEQFF
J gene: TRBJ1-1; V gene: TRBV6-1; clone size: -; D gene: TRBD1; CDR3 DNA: TGTGCCAGCAGTGAAGGCAGGGGGCTGTGGGCTTTCTTT; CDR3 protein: CASSEGRGLWAFF
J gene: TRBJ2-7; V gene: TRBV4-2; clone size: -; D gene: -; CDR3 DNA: TGTGCCAGCAGCCAAGGGGCAGGATCCTACGAGCAGTACTTC; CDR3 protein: CASSQGAGSYEQYF
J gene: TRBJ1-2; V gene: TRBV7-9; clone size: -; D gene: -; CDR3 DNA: TGTGCCAGCAGCCTAGAAGGGGGGGCTAACTATGGCTACACCTTC; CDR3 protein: CASSLEGGANYGYTF
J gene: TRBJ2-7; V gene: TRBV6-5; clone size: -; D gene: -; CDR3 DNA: TGTGCCAGCAGTTACTCAGGGGACGAGCAGTACTTC; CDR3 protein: CASSYSGDEQYF
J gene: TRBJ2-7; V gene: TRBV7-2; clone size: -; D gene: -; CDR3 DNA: TGTGCCAGCAGCTTAGTTTCTACCTACGAGCAGTACTTC; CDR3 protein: CASSLVSTYEQYF
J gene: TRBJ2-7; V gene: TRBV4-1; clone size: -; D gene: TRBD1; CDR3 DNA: TGCGCCAGCAGCCTCCGGGACAGGGGACTCGACGAGCAGTACTTC; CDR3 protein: CASSLRDRGLDEQYF
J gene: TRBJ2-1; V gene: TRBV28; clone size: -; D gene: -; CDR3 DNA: TGTGCCAGCAGCTCCCGAAGCGCCCAACTTTACAATGAGCAGTTCTTC; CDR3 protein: CASSSRSAQLYNEQFF
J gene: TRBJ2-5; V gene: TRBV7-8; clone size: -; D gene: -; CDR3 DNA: TGTGCCAGCAGTCGGGGAGCCGGCGAGACCCAGTACTTC; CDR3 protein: CASSRGAGETQYF
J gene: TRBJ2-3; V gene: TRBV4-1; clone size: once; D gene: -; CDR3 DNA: TGCGCCAGCAGCCAAGGCGACAGCACAGATACGCAGTATTTT; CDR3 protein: CASSQGDSTDTQYF
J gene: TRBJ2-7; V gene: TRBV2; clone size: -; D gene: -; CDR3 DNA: TGTGCCAGCACGGCAAGGGTCTACGAGCAGTACTTC; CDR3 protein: CASTARVYEQYF
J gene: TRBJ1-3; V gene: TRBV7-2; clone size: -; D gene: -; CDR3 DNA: TGTGCCAGCAGCTTAAAATGGTCGGACTCTGGAAACACCATATATTTT; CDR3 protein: CASSLKWSDSGNTIYF
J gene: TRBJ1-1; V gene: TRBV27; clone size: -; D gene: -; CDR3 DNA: TGTGCCAGCAGTTTATCGACGGGGAACACTGAAGCTTTCTTT; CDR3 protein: CASSLSTGNTEAFF
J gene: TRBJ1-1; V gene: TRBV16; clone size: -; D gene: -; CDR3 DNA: TGTGCCAGCAGACAACTCCCGAACACTGAAGCTTTCTTT; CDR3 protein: CASRQLPNTEAFF
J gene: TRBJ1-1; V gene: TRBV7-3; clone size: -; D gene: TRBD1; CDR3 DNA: TGTGCCAGCAGCGCCGCAGGGGGCGACACTGAAGCTTTCTTT; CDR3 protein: CASSAAGGDTEAFF
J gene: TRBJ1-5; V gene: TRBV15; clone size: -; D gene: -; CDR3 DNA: TGTGCCACCAGCTCCGGACAGTTCCACCGTAATCAGCCCCAGCATTTT; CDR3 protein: CATSSGQFHRNQPQHF
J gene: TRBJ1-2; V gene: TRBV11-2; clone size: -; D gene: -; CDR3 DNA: TGTGCCAGCAGCTTAGCTGAGGGGGTCTATGGCTACACCTTC; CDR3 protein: CASSLAEGVYGYTF
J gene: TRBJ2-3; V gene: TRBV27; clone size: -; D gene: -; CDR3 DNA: TGTGCCAGCAGTCCTCAGGGGAGGGGCACAGATACGCAGTATTTT; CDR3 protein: CASSPQGRGTDTQYF
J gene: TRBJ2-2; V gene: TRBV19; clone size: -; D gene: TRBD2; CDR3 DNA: TGTGCCAGTAGGGCGGCGGGAGTTATCACCGGGGAGCTGTTTTTT; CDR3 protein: CASRAAGVITGELFF
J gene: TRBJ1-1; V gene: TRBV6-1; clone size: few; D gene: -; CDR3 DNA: TGTGCCAGCAGTAGGGTTTGGGACACTGAAGCTTTCTTT; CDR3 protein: CASSRVWDTEAFF
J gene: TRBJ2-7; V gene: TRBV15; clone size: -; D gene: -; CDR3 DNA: TGTGCCACCAGCAGGGACGTAGGAGTAACCTACGAGCAGTACTTC; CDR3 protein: CATSRDVGVTYEQYF
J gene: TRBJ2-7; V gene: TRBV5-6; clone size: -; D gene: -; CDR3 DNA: TGTGCCAGCAGCTATATGCGGGGCGAGCAGTACTTC; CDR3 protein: CASSYMRGEQYF
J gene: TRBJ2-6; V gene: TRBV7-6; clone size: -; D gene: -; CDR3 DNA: TGTGCCAGCAGCCCACCCCGGGTCCTAGCCTCTGGGGCCAACGTCCTGACTTTC; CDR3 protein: CASSPPRVLASGANVLTF
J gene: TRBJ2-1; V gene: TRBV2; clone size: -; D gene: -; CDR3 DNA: TGTGCCAGTGAAAGTGGGAGCTCCTACAATGAGCAGTTCTTC; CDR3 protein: CASESGSSYNEQFF
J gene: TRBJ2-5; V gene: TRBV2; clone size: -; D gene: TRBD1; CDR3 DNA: TGTGCCAGCAGGACTACAGGGGCGAATATCGAGACCCAGTACTTC; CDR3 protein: CASRTTGANIETQYF
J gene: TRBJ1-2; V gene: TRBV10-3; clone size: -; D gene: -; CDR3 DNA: TGTGCCATCAGTGTGGAACTACAGGGAAACTATGGCTACACCTTC; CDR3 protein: CAISVELQGNYGYTF
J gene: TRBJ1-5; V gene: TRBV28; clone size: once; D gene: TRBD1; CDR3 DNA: TGTGCCAGCAGTCGCCAGGGGGCAAGTCAGCCCCAGCATTTT; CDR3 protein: CASSRQGASQPQHF
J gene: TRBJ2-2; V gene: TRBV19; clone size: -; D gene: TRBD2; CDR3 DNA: TGTGCCAGTAGTATAGATCCCGGACTAGCGGGCTACACCGGGGAGCTGTTTTTT; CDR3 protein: CASSIDPGLAGYTGELFF
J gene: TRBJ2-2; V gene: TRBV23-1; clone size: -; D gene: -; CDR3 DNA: TGCGCCAGCAGTCAATCAAGGACGGCGCAAACCGCGAACACCGGGGAGCTGTTTTTT; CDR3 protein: CASSQSRTAQTANTGELFF
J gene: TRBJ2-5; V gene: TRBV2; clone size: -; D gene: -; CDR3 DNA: TGTGCCAGCAGTGTAGGGCTAAGGGAGACCCAGTACTTC; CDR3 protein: CASSVGLRETQYF
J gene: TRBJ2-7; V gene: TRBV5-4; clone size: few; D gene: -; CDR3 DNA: TGTGCCAGCAGCTACTCGGGCACCTCCTACGAGCAGTACTTC; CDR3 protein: CASSYSGTSYEQYF
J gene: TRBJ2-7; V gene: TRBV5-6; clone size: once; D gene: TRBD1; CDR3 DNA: TGTGCCAGCAGCTTACAGGGGGCTCACGAGCAGTACTTC; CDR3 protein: CASSLQGAHEQYF
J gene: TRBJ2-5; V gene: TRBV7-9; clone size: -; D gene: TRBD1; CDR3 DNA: TGTGCCAGCAGCACGGGACAGTACCAAGAGACCCAGTACTTC; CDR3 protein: CASSTGQYQETQYF
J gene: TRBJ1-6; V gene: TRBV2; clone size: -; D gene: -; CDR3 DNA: TGTGCCTCATTTGAGGGGGGGTCGTTCTCCTATAATTCACCCCTCCACTTT; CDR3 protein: CASFEGGSFSYNSPLHF
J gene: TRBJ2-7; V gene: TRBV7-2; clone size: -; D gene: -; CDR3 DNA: TGTGCCAGCAGCTTAGTCGGCACAGGCTACGAGCAGTACTTC; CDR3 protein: CASSLVGTGYEQYF
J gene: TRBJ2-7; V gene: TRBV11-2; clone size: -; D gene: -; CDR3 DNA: TGTGCCAGCAGAGAGTCGGGCGACGAGCAGTACTTC; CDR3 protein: CASRESGDEQYF
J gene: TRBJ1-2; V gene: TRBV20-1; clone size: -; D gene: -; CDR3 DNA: TGCAGTGCCGGGGGTGGCTACACCTTC; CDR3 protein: CSAGGGYTF
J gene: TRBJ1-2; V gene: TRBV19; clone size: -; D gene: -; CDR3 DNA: TGTGCCAGTAGTGAGGCCCGACGGGTCTATGGCTACACCTTC; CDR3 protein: CASSEARRVYGYTF
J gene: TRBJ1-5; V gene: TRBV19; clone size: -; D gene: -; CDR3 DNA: TGTGCCAGTAGTATCATAAGGGGAAGCAATCAGCCCCAGCATTTT; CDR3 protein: CASSIIRGSNQPQHF
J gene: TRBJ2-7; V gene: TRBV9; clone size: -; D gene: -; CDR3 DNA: TGTGCCAGCAGCGTAGGGCGGATCAGCTCCTACGAGCAGTACTTC; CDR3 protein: CASSVGRISSYEQYF
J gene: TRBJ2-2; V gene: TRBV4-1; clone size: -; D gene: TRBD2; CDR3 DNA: TGCGCCAGCAGCCTAGCGGGAGCGGCCGGGGAGCTGTTTTTT; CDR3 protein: CASSLAGAAGELFF
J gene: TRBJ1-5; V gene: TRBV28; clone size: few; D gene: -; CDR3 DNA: TGTGCCAGCAGTCCCCGCCCGTGGCCCCAGCATTTT; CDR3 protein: CASSPRPWPQHF
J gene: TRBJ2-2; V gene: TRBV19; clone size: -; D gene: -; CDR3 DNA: TGTGCCAGTAGCCGATCACAGGGTTGGACCGGGGAGCTGTTTTTT; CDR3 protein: CASSRSQGWTGELFF
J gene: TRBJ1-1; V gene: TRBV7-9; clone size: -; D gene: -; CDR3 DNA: TGTGCCAGCAGCTTAGTATCCAAGAACACTGAAGCTTTCTTT; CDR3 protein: CASSLVSKNTEAFF
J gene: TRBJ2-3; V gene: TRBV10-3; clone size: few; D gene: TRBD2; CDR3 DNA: TGTGCCATCAGTGACCCGGGACTAGGGGGTGATACGCAGTATTTT; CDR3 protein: CAISDPGLGGDTQYF
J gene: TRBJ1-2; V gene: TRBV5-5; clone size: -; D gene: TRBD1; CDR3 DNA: TGTGCCAGCAGCTCCATGGGACAGGGATATGGCTACACCTTC; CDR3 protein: CASSSMGQGYGYTF
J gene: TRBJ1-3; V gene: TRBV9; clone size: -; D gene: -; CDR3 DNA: TGTGCCAGCAGCGCAAGAGACAGCTCTGGAAACACCATATATTTT; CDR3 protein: CASSARDSSGNTIYF
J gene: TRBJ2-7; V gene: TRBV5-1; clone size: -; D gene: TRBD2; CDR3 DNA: TGCGCCAGCAGCCAGGGACTACCTCCCTACGAGCAGTACTTC; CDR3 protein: CASSQGLPPYEQYF
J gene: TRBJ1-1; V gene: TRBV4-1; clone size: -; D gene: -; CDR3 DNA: TGCGCCAGCAGCCCCCTCAACCCTCCTACTAACACTGAAGCTTTCTTT; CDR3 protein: CASSPLNPPTNTEAFF
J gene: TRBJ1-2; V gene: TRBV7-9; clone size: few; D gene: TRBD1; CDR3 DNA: TGTGCCAGCAGCACTTGGGGGACAGGGGGCGAATCTGACGACTATGGCTACACCTTC; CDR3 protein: CASSTWGTGGESDDYGYTF